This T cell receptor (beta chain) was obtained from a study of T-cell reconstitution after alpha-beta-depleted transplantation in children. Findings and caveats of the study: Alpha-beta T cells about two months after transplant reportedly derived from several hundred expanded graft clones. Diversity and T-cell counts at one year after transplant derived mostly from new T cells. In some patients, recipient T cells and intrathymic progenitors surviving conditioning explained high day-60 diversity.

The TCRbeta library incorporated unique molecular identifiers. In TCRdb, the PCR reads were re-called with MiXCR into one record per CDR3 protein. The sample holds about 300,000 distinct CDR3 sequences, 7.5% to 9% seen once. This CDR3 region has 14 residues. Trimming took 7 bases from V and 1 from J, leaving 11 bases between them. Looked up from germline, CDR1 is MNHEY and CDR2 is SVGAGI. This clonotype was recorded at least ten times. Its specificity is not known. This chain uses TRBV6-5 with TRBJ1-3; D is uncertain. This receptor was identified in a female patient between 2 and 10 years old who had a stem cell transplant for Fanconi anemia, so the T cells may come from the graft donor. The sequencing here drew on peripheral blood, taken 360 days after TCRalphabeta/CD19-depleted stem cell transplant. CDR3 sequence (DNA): TGTGCCAGCACCGTGATGAGTTCTGGAAACACCATATATTTT. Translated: CASTVMSSGNTIYF.